This T cell receptor beta chain was sequenced in a study of post-analysis software for immune sequencing data. Study results and limitations: Patients had higher frequencies than controls of about five TRBV segments, including TRBV5-6, TRBV5-1 and TRBV20-1.

Unique molecular identifiers were present in the TCR beta cDNA libraries. TCRdb processed the PCR reads anew with MiXCR; each CDR3 protein has one entry. Of about 620,000 distinct CDR3 sequences listed, roughly 40% are singletons. Comment on this clonotype: Its target is unknown.

V was trimmed by 3 bases and J by 7 bases, leaving 15 bases between them. Germline V CDR1 and CDR2: DFQATT, SNEGSKA (reference sequence). The CDR3 has 14 amino acids. The clonotype was recovered from a girl aged 10 to 17 with multiple sclerosis. The sample consisted of blood. The genes are TRBV20-1 and TRBJ1-4, with a tentative D call TRBD1 (6 bases). The CDR3 protein is CSAREARGGEKLFF. The CDR3 DNA reads as TGCAGTGCTAGGGAGGCCAGGGGTGGTGAAAAACTGTTTTTT.